Detailed here is one T cell receptor beta chain. Its specificity is unknown. Germline-derived CDR1 and CDR2 are LGHNA and YNFKEQ. The CDR3 length is 14 residues. V was trimmed by 4 bases and J by 3 bases, leaving 12 bases between them. This sample was included in a study of cytomegalovirus exposure and HLA in healthy donors. The study's findings and limits: Beyond CMV serostatus, there was no information to go on about immune exposure. Sequencing probably produced one cluster of sequence variants that were highly shared. Later on, an analysis showed TCR association rates differing by HLA locus, with DRB1 the most and HLA-C the fewest.

Nominally healthy donors were sampled, though unrecorded immune exposures were likely. The PCR used 60 Vbeta and 13 Jbeta primers. Sequencing was performed with immunoSEQ multiplex PCR; in TCRdb, only in-frame clones are kept and a portion is missing. The sample contains roughly 100,000 clones, roughly 70% of which appear only once. Sequencing was carried out using PBMCs. The gene calls are TRBV4-2 and TRBJ1-2; tentatively, D is TRBD1 (5 bases). The source of this sequence is a man aged 35 to 55 in good health and CMV-seronegative. The CDR3 reads CASSPPGRDYGYTF. The CDR3 nucleotides read TGTGCCAGCAGCCCCCCAGGCAGGGACTATGGCTACACCTTC.